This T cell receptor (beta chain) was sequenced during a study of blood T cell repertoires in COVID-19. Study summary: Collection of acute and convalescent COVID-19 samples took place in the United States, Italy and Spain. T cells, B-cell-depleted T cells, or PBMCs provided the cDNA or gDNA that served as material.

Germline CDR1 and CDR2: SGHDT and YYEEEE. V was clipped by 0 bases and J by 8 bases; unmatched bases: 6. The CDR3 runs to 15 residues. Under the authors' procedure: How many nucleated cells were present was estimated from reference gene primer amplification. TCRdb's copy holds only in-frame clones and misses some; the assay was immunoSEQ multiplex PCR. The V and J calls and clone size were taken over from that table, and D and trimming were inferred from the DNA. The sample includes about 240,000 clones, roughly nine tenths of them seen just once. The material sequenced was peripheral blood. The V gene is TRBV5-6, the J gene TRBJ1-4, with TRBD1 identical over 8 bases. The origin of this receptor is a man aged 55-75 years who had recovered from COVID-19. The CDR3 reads CASSLVSGGQEKLFF. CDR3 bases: TGTGCCAGCAGCTTGGTTTCAGGGGGCCAGGAAAAACTGTTTTTT.